This T cell receptor (beta chain) was sequenced for a study of CD8 T cells in ankylosing spondylitis. Broader study findings: Roughly eight highly homologous variants formed a TCR beta motif that appeared characteristic of ankylosing spondylitis blood.

Trimming pared 0 bases from V and 0 bases from J, leaving 9 bases between. Per the germline V gene, CDR1 is DFQATT and CDR2 is SNEGSKA (reference sequence). CDR3 length equals 16 residues. Quantitative molecular-barcoded 5'-RACE generated the TCR beta libraries. TCRdb redid the calling of the 5' RACE reads with MiXCR, one entry per CDR3 protein. The table has roughly 90,000 distinct CDR3 sequences, approximately 8.9% seen once. This clonotype was recorded a few times. Antigen unknown. This chain connects TRBV20-1 to TRBJ1-6, with no clear D. The TCR comes from a male donor with ankylosing spondylitis. Sequencing was carried out using blood, either unsorted or a sorted T cell fraction (not recorded which). The chain's CDR3 is CSARDELRSYNSPLHF. In DNA form, the CDR3 reads TGCAGTGCTAGAGACGAACTCCGCTCCTATAATTCACCCCTCCACTTT.